This passage covers 17 T cell receptor beta chains from one sample sequenced in a study of cytomegalovirus exposure and HLA in healthy donors. Both 60 Vbeta primers and 13 Jbeta primers went into the PCR. Using immunoSEQ multiplex PCR, the repertoire was profiled, and TCRdb retains in-frame clones only, with some absent. This table holds roughly 160,000 clones, roughly 85% found once. Sequencing was carried out using PBMCs. The receptors derive from a boy younger than 10 in good health and CMV-seronegative.

The rearrangement joins TRBV5-6 to TRBJ2-1, with TRBD2 matching over 10 bases. In germline, CDR1 is SGHDT, CDR2 YYEEEE. This CDR3 has 17 amino acids. With V trimmed by 3 bases and J by 4 bases, 10 bases remained unmatched. CDR3 protein: CASSWRATSGDYNEQFF. CDR3 coding DNA: TGTGCCAGCAGCTGGCGGGCTACTAGCGGGGATTACAATGAGCAGTTCTTC.

The chain carries TRBV27 and TRBJ2-1, with 7 bases aligning to TRBD2. The junction had 8 bases not matched to a gene; V was cut back by 7 bases and J by 2 bases. Germline lookup yields CDR1 MNHEY and CDR2 SMNVEV (reference sequence). The CDR3 is 15 amino acids. The CDR3 DNA reads as TGTGCCAGCAAAGCGCGGGGGAGCCCCTACAATGAGCAGTTCTTC. As protein: CASKARGSPYNEQFF.

The chain couples TRBV2 to TRBJ1-2; perhaps TRBD1 as D (5 bases). This CDR3 contains 12 residues. The germline V and J ends were trimmed by 0 bases and 8 bases, with 7 bases remaining between them. From germline, CDR1 is SNHLY and CDR2 FYNNEI. The CDR3 sequence is CASSEARVGYTF. As DNA, the CDR3 is TGTGCCAGCAGTGAAGCCAGGGTCGGCTACACCTTC.

The V and J genes are TRBV28 and TRBJ2-3; no clear D gene. CDR3 size: 13 residues. V dropped 6 bases and J dropped 4 bases, with 11 bases sitting between them. Germline V gene lookup returns CDR1 MDHEN and CDR2 SYDVKM. Here the CDR3 reads CASRPQSADTQYF. In DNA, the CDR3 is TGTGCCAGCAGGCCTCAATCGGCAGATACGCAGTATTTT. Looking up the rest from reference TRBV28 and TRBJ2-3 gives the full variable domain: DVKVTQSSRYLVKRTGEKVFLECVQDMDHENMFWYRQDPGLGLRLIYFSYDVKMKEKGDIPEGYSVSREKKERFSLILESASTNQTSMYLCASRPQSADTQYFGPGTRLTVL.

V and J are TRBV19 and TRBJ1-2, with 9 bases aligning to TRBD1. Germline assignment: CDR1 LNHDA and CDR2 SQIVND (reference sequence). The CDR3 consists of 15 residues. Unmatched junction bases numbered 6, after V lost 4 bases and J lost 3 bases. CDR3 protein: CASSTGDRGDYGYTF. The CDR3 nucleotides read TGTGCCAGTAGTACCGGTGACAGGGGGGACTATGGCTACACCTTC. Drawing the rest from reference TRBV19 and TRBJ1-2, the complete variable domain is DGGITQSPKYLFRKEGQNVTLSCEQNLNHDAMYWYRQDPGQGLRLIYYSQIVNDFQKGDIAEGYSVSREKKESFPLTVTSAQKNPTAFYLCASSTGDRGDYGYTFGSGTRLTVV.

The V call is TRBV6-1, the J call TRBJ2-7; 8 bases agree with TRBD2. Germline V gene data show CDR1 as MNHNS and CDR2 as SASEGT. This CDR3 region has 13 residues. J was trimmed by 6 bases and V by 6 bases; bases with no gene match: 7. CDR3 DNA: TGTGCCAGCAGGATTAGCGGGACTCTCGAGCAGTACTTC. This sequence encodes CASRISGTLEQYF.

The chain combines TRBV11-2 with TRBJ2-5, with TRBD2 matching 8 bases. The germline V gene encodes CDR1 SGHAT and CDR2 FQNNGV. The ends lost 3 bases at V and 4 bases at J; junction bases unmatched: 7. This CDR3 spans 15 amino acids. This chain's CDR3 is CASSLARAGGETQYF. CDR3 DNA: TGTGCCAGCAGCTTGGCCCGGGCGGGGGGAGAGACCCAGTACTTC.

Concerning this clone itself: The junction shows a germline mismatch at one end, possibly a read error. The chain links TRBV7-9 to TRBJ2-1; 9 bases fit TRBD1. The germline CDR1 and CDR2 sequences are SEHNR and FQNEAQ (reference sequence). The CDR3 contains 15 residues. CDR3 coding DNA: TGTTCCAGCAGCTTATATGGGACAGGGCTCAATGAGCAGTTCTTC. Translating it yields CSSSLYGTGLNEQFF.

The gene calls are TRBV4-1 and TRBJ2-3; D may be TRBD2 (5 bases). The germline gives CDR1 MGHRA, CDR2 YSYEKL. CDR3 length: 17 amino acids. Trimming stripped 0 bases from V and 2 bases from J, with 15 bases between. The CDR3: CASSQDEVAPDTDTQYF. In nucleotides, the CDR3 is TGCGCCAGCAGCCAAGACGAAGTAGCGCCAGACACAGATACGCAGTATTTT.

The J gene is TRBJ1-4, the V gene TRBV28; a possible D gene is TRBD1 (6 bases). Germline CDR1 and CDR2: MDHEN and SYDVKM. This CDR3 is built from 15 residues. The V and J ends lost 6 bases and 5 bases respectively, with 16 bases between them. The CDR3 sequence: CASRDRTKTNEKLFF. CDR3 coding DNA: TGTGCCAGCAGGGACAGAACGAAAACGAATGAAAAACTGTTTTTT.

This sequence joins TRBV27 and TRBJ2-1, with unresolved D. Trimming removed 2 bases from V and 8 bases from J, with 10 bases in between. The V gene's germline CDR1 is MNHEY and CDR2 SMNVEV (reference sequence). The CDR3 is 13 amino acids. The CDR3 reads CASSLTVSHEQFF. CDR3 in DNA: TGTGCCAGCAGTTTAACGGTAAGCCATGAGCAGTTCTTC.

This clone was counted a few times. The chain combines TRBV6-5 with TRBJ2-5, with TRBD2 matching over 9 bases. CDR3 length equals 14 residues. V was clipped by 5 bases and J by 5 bases; unmatched bases: 6. Germline V gene data show CDR1 as MNHEY and CDR2 as SVGAGI. In DNA form, the CDR3 reads TGTGCCAGCAGTAGGGGACTAGCATCCGAGACCCAGTACTTC. Translated: CASSRGLASETQYF.

This chain uses TRBV10-2 with TRBJ1-6; tentatively, D is TRBD1 (6 bases). Germline V CDR1 and CDR2: WSHSY, SAAADI. This CDR3 is built from 14 residues. V was clipped by 0 bases and J by 10 bases, with 10 bases between them. CDR3 in amino acids: CASSESGGVSPLHF. CDR3 nucleotides: TGCGCCAGCAGTGAGTCAGGGGGAGTGTCACCCCTCCACTTT.

There are a few counts of this clone. The CDR3 sequence is CASSYSGQRTEAFF. The DNA for the CDR3 is TGTGCCAGCAGTTACTCGGGGCAGAGGACTGAAGCTTTCTTT. The chain recombines TRBV6-5 with TRBJ1-1; tentatively, D is TRBD1 (5 bases). The CDR3 length is 14 residues. CDR1 and CDR2 from the germline V gene are MNHEY and SVGAGI. Deletions cut 0 bases from V and 5 bases from J, with 10 bases between.

In regard to this clone: The sample has other DNA sequences that encode this CDR3 too. J is TRBJ1-5 and V is TRBV6-1, with TRBD1 as a possible D gene (5 bases). The V gene's germline CDR1 is MNHNS and CDR2 SASEGT. V lost 7 bases and J lost 6, with 10 bases in between. The CDR3 contains 12 residues. DNA for the CDR3: TGTGCCAGCACGCGGGGCGGTCAGCCCCAGCATTTT. Translating gives CASTRGGQPQHF.

The chain employs TRBV6-5 and TRBJ2-7, with 8 bases identical to TRBD1. V trimming: 5 bases; J trimming: 6 bases; junction bases outside the gene matches: 12. Germline assignment: CDR1 MNHEY and CDR2 SVGAGI. The CDR3 runs 15 residues. CDR3 loop: CASSPLTGGSGEQYF. CDR3 in DNA: TGTGCCAGCAGTCCTCTTACAGGGGGGAGTGGCGAGCAGTACTTC.

CDR3 sequence: CASSSRRGGSYNEQFF. CDR3 DNA: TGTGCCAGCAGCTCCCGCCGCGGGGGCTCCTACAATGAGCAGTTCTTC. The chain carries TRBV7-3 and TRBJ2-1; 7 positions agree with TRBD2. J lost 0 bases, V lost 4 bases, and 6 bases had no gene match. The germline V gene encodes CDR1 SGHTA and CDR2 FQGTGA. CDR3 length: 16 residues.